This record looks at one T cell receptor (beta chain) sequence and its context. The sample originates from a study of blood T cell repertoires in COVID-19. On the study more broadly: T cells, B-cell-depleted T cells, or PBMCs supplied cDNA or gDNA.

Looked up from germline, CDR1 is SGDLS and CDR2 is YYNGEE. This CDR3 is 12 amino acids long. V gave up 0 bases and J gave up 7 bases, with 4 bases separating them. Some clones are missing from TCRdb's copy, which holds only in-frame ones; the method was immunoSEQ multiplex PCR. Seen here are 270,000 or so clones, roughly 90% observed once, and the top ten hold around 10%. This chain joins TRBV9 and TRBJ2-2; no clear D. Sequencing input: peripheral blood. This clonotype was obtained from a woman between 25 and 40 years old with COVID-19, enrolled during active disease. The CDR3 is CASSVVYGELFF. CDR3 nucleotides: TGTGCCAGCAGCGTAGTGTACGGGGAGCTGTTTTTT.